A single sample is the source of the 11 T cell receptor beta chains below, sequenced in a study of technical replicates of blood from several donors. Sequencing used immunoSEQ multiplex PCR; TCRdb keeps in-frame clones, though not all of them. This table holds 80,000 to 95,000 clones, about 91% found once. Sequences were obtained from T cells isolated from PBMCs. These receptors originate from a human donor in good health.

This chain links TRBV28 with TRBJ2-5, with 9 bases lining up with TRBD2. The CDR3 is 14 residues long. With V trimmed by 2 bases and J by 5 bases, 3 bases remained unmatched. The germline CDR1 and CDR2 sequences are MDHEN and SYDVKM. This CDR3 is CASSLGTSPETQYF. For the CDR3, the DNA is TGTGCCAGCAGTTTAGGGACTAGCCCCGAGACCCAGTACTTC.

V usage is TRBV18 and J usage is TRBJ2-1; D ambiguous. The germline gives CDR1 KGHSH, CDR2 LQKENI. The V gene lost 6 bases and the J gene lost 4 bases, with 13 bases spanning the gap. The CDR3 is 14 residues long. The CDR3 protein is CASSPRWAYNEQFF. CDR3 bases: TGTGCCAGCTCGCCCCGGTGGGCGTACAATGAGCAGTTCTTC.

The chain recombines TRBV18 with TRBJ1-6, with no clear D. Looked up from germline, CDR1 is KGHSH and CDR2 is LQKENI. CDR3 length: 14 residues. Trimming stripped 2 bases from V and 8 bases from J, with 10 bases between. The CDR3 is CASSPGGKDSPLHF. The DNA of the CDR3 is TGTGCCAGCTCACCAGGAGGGAAGGATTCACCCCTCCACTTT.

This chain links TRBV6-5 with TRBJ2-1; the match to TRBD2 covers 7 bases. V gave up 3 bases and J gave up 6 bases; unmatched junction bases: 2. This CDR3 comprises 13 residues. Germline-derived CDR1 and CDR2 are MNHEY and SVGAGI. The CDR3 nucleotides are TGTGCCAGCAGTTATGGGAGGGGCAATGAGCAGTTCTTC. Translation gives CASSYGRGNEQFF.

This clone showed up just a few times. This rearrangement joins TRBV4-1 to TRBJ1-2, with a possible D match to TRBD1 (6 bases). This CDR3 has 17 residues. Germline V lookup: CDR1 MGHRA, CDR2 YSYEKL. The V end was cut by 0 bases, the J end by 5 bases, with 19 bases between. The CDR3 region has the DNA TGCGCCAGCAGCCAAGATATCGGACAGTTGAGGGGGTATGGCTACACCTTC. Its translation is CASSQDIGQLRGYGYTF.

The chain is built from TRBV29-1 and TRBJ2-7; the match to TRBD1 covers 9 bases. The V segment lost 1 base and the J segment 3 bases; nucleotides outside the gene matches: 7. Germline CDR1 SQVTM, CDR2 ANQGSEA. This CDR3 spans 15 amino acids. The CDR3 loop is CSVEVTVGQGYEQYF. The CDR3 DNA sequence: TGCAGCGTTGAAGTGACGGTGGGACAGGGCTACGAGCAGTACTTC.

The V gene is TRBV11-2, the J gene TRBJ2-1; TRBD2 aligns across 8 bases. The germline gives CDR1 SGHAT, CDR2 FQNNGV. The CDR3 consists of 15 residues. V dropped 1 base and J dropped 9; count of bases not matched to a gene: 8. CDR3 in amino acids: CASSLAGGQISEQFF. In DNA, the CDR3 is TGTGCCAGCAGCTTAGCGGGAGGGCAGATCAGTGAGCAGTTCTTC. The variable domain in full, with the rest retrieved from reference TRBV11-2 and TRBJ2-1, is EAGVAQSPRYKIIEKRQSVAFWCNPISGHATLYWYQQILGQGPKLLIQFQNNGVVDDSQLPKDRFSAERLKGVDSTLKIQPAKLEDSAVYLCASSLAGGQISEQFFGPGTRLTVL.

There are a few counts of this clone. The chain employs TRBV15 and TRBJ2-3; no reliable D call. The CDR3 has 13 residues. V was trimmed by 11 bases and J by 2 bases, leaving 14 bases between them. Germline V gene data show CDR1 as LNHNV and CDR2 as YYDKDF (reference sequence). The CDR3 DNA sequence: TGTGCCGCCTCTCTTGGCACCACAGATACGCAGTATTTT. This gives the protein CAASLGTTDTQYF.

The chain couples TRBV4-1 to TRBJ2-5; maybe TRBD2 (5 bases). The CDR3 consists of 14 residues. Trimming pared 2 bases from V and 5 bases from J, leaving 12 bases between. The V gene's germline CDR1 is MGHRA and CDR2 YSYEKL. The CDR3 DNA reads TGCGCCAGCAGCCAACACCAGACTAAGGAGACCCAGTACTTC. Translating gives CASSQHQTKETQYF.

This chain joins TRBV28 and TRBJ2-2, with D possibly TRBD2 on 5 matching bases. Germline V gene sequence: CDR1 MDHEN, CDR2 SYDVKM. The CDR3 has 14 residues. V was cut by 3 bases and J by 2 bases, with 7 bases left in between. The CDR3 region has the DNA TGTGCCAGCAGTTTTCGGGGTAACACCGGGGAGCTGTTTTTT. As protein: CASSFRGNTGELFF.

The chain links TRBV7-9 to TRBJ1-1; TRBD1 matches 7 bases. The V gene's germline CDR1 is SEHNR and CDR2 FQNEAQ (reference sequence). The length of the CDR3 is 14 residues. The J segment lost 0 bases and the V segment lost 6 bases, leaving 4 bases of the junction unmatched. The DNA of the CDR3 is TGTGCCAGCAGTCGGACAGGTTTGAACACTGAAGCTTTCTTT. Its translation is CASSRTGLNTEAFF.